This TCR beta chain emerged from a study of breast tumors, draining lymph nodes, adjacent tissues. Regarding the study as a whole: Compared with lymph nodes, tumors were less diverse; compared with nontumor tissue, more. Luminal-like breast cancer showed significantly higher tumor–nontumor repertoire similarity than basal-like.

The V and J ends lost 2 bases and 4 bases, in that order; junction bases with no gene match: 2. Germline-derived CDR1 and CDR2 are LNHDA and SQIVND (reference sequence). This CDR3 spans 14 amino acids. TCRdb fed the multiplex PCR reads into MiXCR, producing one record per CDR3 protein. This table has 100,000 or so distinct CDR3 sequences, 21% appearing once. Axillary draining lymph nodes of breast cancer patients supplied the node samples. The sample holds many counts of this clonotype. The antigen is not known. The TCR was taken from a female donor with breast cancer. Some clones in this sample may be carry-over from other donors' samples. Sequencing was done on a sample of axillary lymph node tissue. The chain employs TRBV19 and TRBJ1-2, with 9 positions matching TRBD1. Written as DNA, the CDR3 is TGTGCCAGTAGTATACTGACAGGGGGCTATGGCTACACCTTC. Its translation: CASSILTGGYGYTF.